This TCR beta chain appears in the sequencing data of a study of T cell responses to AZD1222 COVID-19 vaccine (dated by TCRdb to the early 2020s). With respect to the entire study: TCR sequencing was performed for roughly 250 trial participants, of whom about 200 were given two doses of AZD1222 and around 25 were given two doses of MenACWY control vaccine. Enrollment into the trials was organized by age into subgroups of 18-55, 56-69 and 70-plus years, and those subgroups contained approximately 150, 30 and 60 TCR-sequenced participants, respectively.

The intended sense of this specimen's time point label: about 28 days (+/-7) after the second vaccine dose. AZD1222 recipients whose second dose came at about 4 weeks and those whose second dose came at about 12 weeks were combined into one group, since spike-specific TCR depth and breadth did not differ between the two schedules. Vaccinee samples were obtained from the UK trials COV001 and COV002, which included a single-blind randomized controlled phase 2/3 trial of AZD1222 (ChAdOx1 nCoV-19) in healthy adults. For TCRbeta chain sequencing, PBMC samples were collected from trial participants at day 0 and at day 28 after the second dose. The paper as a whole reports these results and caveats: No day 14 peak-response samples were available, so repertoires were characterized only after the peak T cell response. A significant rise in spike-specific TCR breadth and depth was observed after two AZD1222 doses relative to day 0 and relative to MenACWY recipients. Conclusions about previously exposed vaccinees were limited because only six or seven AZD1222 recipients were SARS-CoV-2 seropositive at baseline. Vaccine-associated CD4 TCRs spanned the whole spike protein, with dominant responses in regions 160-218 and 743-854. Reportedly, almost half of the unique spike-specific TCRs recognized epitopes lying outside the regions that are mutated in the B.1.351 and B.1.1.7 variants. Most participants were white British and females outnumbered males, and the authors suggested that clonal diversity may have been underestimated. The 56-69-year group was small, and its depth increase did not reach significance, likely because of low power.

A remark on this clone: The antigen this receptor binds is unknown. No qualities accompany the bases; no much larger clone lies one base away.

The CDR3 regions of human TCRbeta chains were analyzed by immunosequencing. In the paper's pipeline: TCRs in the repertoires were compared against a reference library of SARS-CoV-2-specific TCRs that had been generated with the MIRA antigen-specificity platform. Breadth meant the fraction of unique TCRs that were SARS-CoV-2-associated, whereas depth meant the fraction of total T cells that were SARS-CoV-2-associated. Using the MIRA data, each spike-specific TCR was assigned both to the spike region to which the TCR was reactive and to a CD4 or CD8 class. Log10-transformed breadth and depth values were compared by one-way ANOVA with Sidak's multiple comparisons tests. What TCRdb holds here is the immuneACCESS table cut down to in-frame rearrangements. Part of the clones is not present; checked against another copy, under half of the missing clones reflect an unresolved V gene, and the others are unexplained. Clone size and the V and J calls come from that table; the DNA yielded D and trimming. Recorded for this sample are over 50,000 clones; approximately 85% of them occurred a single time. The ten largest clones capture 20% to 30% of the sample.

The germline V gene provides CDR1 SGHTA and CDR2 FQGNSA. The CDR3 measures 17 amino acids from cysteine to phenylalanine. Only the CDR3 region is kept as DNA, spanning 51 bases read in frame from base 1. A distance of 14 bases separates the germline ends of V and J, which lose 3 bases and 0 bases respectively. The receptor chain draws on TRBV7-2 and TRBJ1-4; there is no confident call for the D gene. This TCR derives from an adult who received the AZD1222 COVID-19 vaccine. This specimen was peripheral blood, taken 28 days after the second AZD1222 dose. The nucleotide sequence reads as follows: TGTGCCAGCAGCTTCAACGGAGTTGGGGCAACTAATGAAAAACTGTTTTTT. This is translated as CASSFNGVGATNEKLFF.